The rows below give T cell receptor beta chains drawn from one sample of a study of T-cell reconstitution after alpha-beta-depleted transplantation in children. TCRdb reprocessed the PCR reads via MiXCR and lists one record per CDR3 protein. The sample carries a few hundred thousand distinct CDR3 sequences, 9.7% recorded once. Sequencing was performed on PBMCs from the stem cell graft donor, taken from the stem cell graft. The receptors were gathered from a human donor who donated a stem cell graft to a child with SCID. Both conserved end residues are trimmed from each CDR3.

v_call cdr3_aa
TRBV12-3/TRBV12-4 ASSRNGGTANYGYT
TRBV27 ASSLARNTGELF
TRBV30 AWFRDYEQY
TRBV2 ASSDGQGGKTQY
TRBV3-1 ASSWEEETQY
TRBV7-2 ASSFFLVAETEAF
TRBV24-1 ATSDDRDTGELF
TRBV4-2 ASSQEPGRHYNEQF
TRBV5-1 ASRWGDRDNTEAF
TRBV5-1 ASSLAPSYNEQF
TRBV2 ASSASTDTQY
TRBV5-1 ASSWTGLYYEQY
TRBV24-1 ATSDLQRGTDTQY
TRBV7-6 ASSLDPLGDTQY
TRBV2 ASRTLRGQGLYEQY
TRBV5-1 ASSLPSGALTDTQY
TRBV28 ASSVTGLHQY
TRBV5-1 ASSLVLGTEAF
TRBV29-1 SVAKGSWGTEAF
TRBV20-1 SARRVVNQPQH
TRBV7-3 ASSPPVSGGAEDTDTQY
TRBV12-3/TRBV12-4 ASRASGTGSEKLF
TRBV27 ASSSRQEGLADTDTQY
TRBV15 ATSLGLAEYEQY
TRBV9 ASSAPSTGADTEAF
TRBV12-3/TRBV12-4 ASSLGTEAF
TRBV6-1 ASSPVGPSPALNTGELF
TRBV9 ASSAPPGVNEQF